Below, one TCR beta chain is given with its context. Per the original methods: Amplification of reference gene primers provided the estimated nucleated cell counts. Repertoires were generated with immunoSEQ multiplex PCR, while TCRdb's copy carries only in-frame clones and drops some. V, J and clone size are those of that table, while D and trimming were read from the DNA. The repertoire includes about 66,000 clones, 82% of them detected once, and 6.6% sits in the top ten. These data belong to a study of blood T cell repertoires in COVID-19. Turning to the study itself: Specimens from acute and convalescent COVID-19 originated in the United States, Italy and Spain. In each case, the material was cDNA or gDNA derived from T cells, B-cell-depleted T cells, or PBMCs.

This CDR3 spans 19 amino acids. The V gene end was trimmed by 8 bases and the J gene end by 0 bases; junction bases not matched to a gene: 15. Germline V gives CDR1 SNHLY, CDR2 FYNNEI. This chain joins TRBV2 and TRBJ2-6, with 8 bases identical to TRBD1. The source is a man aged 60 to 75 with acute or convalescent COVID-19. The sample consisted of peripheral blood. The CDR3 sequence: CASRGNRGTGYSGANVLTF. In DNA form, the CDR3 reads TGTGCCAGCCGTGGAAATCGCGGGACAGGTTACTCTGGGGCCAACGTCCTGACTTTC.